This paragraph covers one TCR beta chain sequence. The length of the CDR3 is 18 residues. Trimming removed 1 base from V and 0 bases from J; junction bases left unmatched: 5. CDR1 is SGHAT, CDR2 FQNNGV, per germline. This sample is drawn from a study of blood T cell repertoires in COVID-19. On the study more broadly: The origin of the acute and convalescent COVID-19 samples was the United States, Italy and Spain. The analysed material was cDNA or gDNA that came from T cells, B-cell-depleted T cells, or PBMCs.

In the original processing: Estimated nucleated cell counts came from reference gene primer amplification. Using immunoSEQ multiplex PCR, the repertoire was profiled, and TCRdb retains in-frame clones only, with some absent. V, J and clone size derive from that table, while D and trimming were established from the DNA sequence. The data show about 98,000 clones, about 80% seen once. The receptor comes from a man older than 75 with acute or convalescent COVID-19. The J gene is TRBJ1-4, the V gene TRBV11-2; 10 nucleotides align to TRBD1. Sequencing was carried out using peripheral blood. For the CDR3, the DNA is TGTGCCAGCAGCTTAGGTTGGGGACAGGGGACAACTAATGAAAAACTGTTTTTT. Its protein is CASSLGWGQGTTNEKLFF. The whole variable domain, remainder taken from reference TRBV11-2 and TRBJ1-4, is EAGVAQSPRYKIIEKRQSVAFWCNPISGHATLYWYQQILGQGPKLLIQFQNNGVVDDSQLPKDRFSAERLKGVDSTLKIQPAKLEDSAVYLCASSLGWGQGTTNEKLFFGSGTQLSVL.